This T cell receptor (beta chain) was sequenced during a study of response to subunit inactivated influenza vaccine (dated 2018 in TCRdb). Broadly, across the study: The study used deep quantitative T cell receptor repertoire profiling to track responses to a trivalent subunit inactivated influenza vaccine.

A few counts support this clonotype. The antigen it recognizes is unknown. Base qualities were left out, and no much larger clone turns up one base away. Library prep was done by RT-PCR. Sequencing was performed on an Illumina HiSeq 2500. TCRdb itself trimmed the public reads at Q25 with fastp, ran MiXCR and retained productive beta chains. One record per CDR3 amino acid sequence lists the most common genes and DNA. Present in this sample are a few hundred thousand distinct CDR3 sequences, 22% of which were seen just once. Clones ranked in the top ten supply about a tenth of the sample. Overall results and qualifications from the work: The authors suggested that each seasonal influenza vaccination may recruit only a limited number of new T cells.

V is cut by 4 bases and J by 0 bases, and the space between the germline ends is 16 bases. CDR1 and CDR2 (MGHRA, YSYEKL) derive from the germline V gene. The CDR3 covers 17 residues, taking in both the cysteine and the phenylalanine. Of all the DNA, just the CDR3 is kept, 51 bases in frame from base 1. The chain was built from TRBV4-1 and TRBJ1-5; a weak D assignment points to TRBD1 (6 bases agree). The TCR sequence derives from a man in his fifties or sixties who received an inactivated influenza vaccine. Donor details come from another sample of the same person, matched by shared clones. The sequences come from PBMCs from blood, collected less than 22 months after vaccination. The CDR3 has the sequence CASSPASGTNSNQPQHF. The DNA sequence is given as TGCGCCAGCAGCCCGGCGTCCGGGACAAATAGCAATCAGCCCCAGCATTTT.